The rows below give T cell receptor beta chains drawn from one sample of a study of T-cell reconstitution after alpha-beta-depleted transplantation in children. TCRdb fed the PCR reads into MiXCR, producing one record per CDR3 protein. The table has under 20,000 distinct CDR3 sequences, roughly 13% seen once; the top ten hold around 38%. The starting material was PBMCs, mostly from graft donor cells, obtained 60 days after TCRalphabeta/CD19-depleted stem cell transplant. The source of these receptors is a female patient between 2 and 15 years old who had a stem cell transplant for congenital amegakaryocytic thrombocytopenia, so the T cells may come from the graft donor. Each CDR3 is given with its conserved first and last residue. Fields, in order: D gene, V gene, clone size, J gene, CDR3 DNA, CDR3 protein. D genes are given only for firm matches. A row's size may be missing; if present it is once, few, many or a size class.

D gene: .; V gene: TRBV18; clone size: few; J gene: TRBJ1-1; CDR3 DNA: TGTGCCAGCTCAGCCGCAGGGAGGGAGACTGAAGCTTTCTTT; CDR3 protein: CASSAAGRETEAFF
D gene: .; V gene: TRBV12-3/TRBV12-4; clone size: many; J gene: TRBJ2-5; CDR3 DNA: TGTGCCAGCAGTTGGGGGGCGGTCGTAGAGACCCAGTACTTC; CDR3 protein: CASSWGAVVETQYF
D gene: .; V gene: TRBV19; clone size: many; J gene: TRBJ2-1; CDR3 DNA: TGTGCCAGTAGTCGGGGGAGCTCCTACAATGAGCAGTTCTTC; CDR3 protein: CASSRGSSYNEQFF
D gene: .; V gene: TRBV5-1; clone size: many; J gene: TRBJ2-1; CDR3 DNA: TGCGCCAGCAGACAGGGAGGGAACAATGAGCAGTTCTTC; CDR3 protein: CASRQGGNNEQFF
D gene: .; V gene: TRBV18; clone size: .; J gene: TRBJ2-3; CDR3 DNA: TGTGCCAGCTCACCACGGCGTATCACAGATACGCAGTATTTT; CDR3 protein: CASSPRRITDTQYF
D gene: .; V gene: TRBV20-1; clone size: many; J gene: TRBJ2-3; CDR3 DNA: TGCAGTGCCGAAAGGGGGGGAGGCGCAGATACGCAGTATTTT; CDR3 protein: CSAERGGGADTQYF
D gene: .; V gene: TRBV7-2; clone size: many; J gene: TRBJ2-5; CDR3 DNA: TGTGCCAGCAGCTCTGAGACCACGGTCCCCACAGAGACCCAGTACTTC; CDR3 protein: CASSSETTVPTETQYF
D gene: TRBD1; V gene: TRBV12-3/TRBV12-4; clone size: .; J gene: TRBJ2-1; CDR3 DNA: TGTGCCAGCAGCCGTGGACAGGACAATGAGCAGTTCTTC; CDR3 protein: CASSRGQDNEQFF
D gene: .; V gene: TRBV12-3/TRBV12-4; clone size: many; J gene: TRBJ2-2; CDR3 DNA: TGTGCCAGCAGCGTCAGGGCCGGGGACACCGGGGAGCTGTTTTTT; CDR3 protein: CASSVRAGDTGELFF
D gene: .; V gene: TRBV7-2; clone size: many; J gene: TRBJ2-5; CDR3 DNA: TGTGCCAGCAGCTCGCGGACCCAAGAGACCCAGTACTTC; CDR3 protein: CASSSRTQETQYF
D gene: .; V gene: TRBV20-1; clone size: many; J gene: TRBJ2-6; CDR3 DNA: TGCAGTGCTAGAGATTGGGATGGGGCCAACGTCCTGACTTTC; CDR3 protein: CSARDWDGANVLTF
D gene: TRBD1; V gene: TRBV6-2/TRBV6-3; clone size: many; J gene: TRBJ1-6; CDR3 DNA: TGTGCCAGCCGGGACAGGCATTTTTCACCCCTCCACTTT; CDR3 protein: CASRDRHFSPLHF
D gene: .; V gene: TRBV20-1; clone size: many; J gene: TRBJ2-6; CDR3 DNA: TGCAGTGCTAGAAACAGGGCTGGGGCCAACGTCCTGACTTTC; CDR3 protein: CSARNRAGANVLTF
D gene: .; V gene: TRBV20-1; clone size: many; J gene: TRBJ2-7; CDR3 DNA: TGCAGTGCCCAAACACGAGGAGACGAGCAGTACTTC; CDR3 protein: CSAQTRGDEQYF
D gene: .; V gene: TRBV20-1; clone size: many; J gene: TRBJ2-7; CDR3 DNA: TGCAGTGCTCGCGATAGCGTCTCCTACGAGCAGTACTTC; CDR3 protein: CSARDSVSYEQYF
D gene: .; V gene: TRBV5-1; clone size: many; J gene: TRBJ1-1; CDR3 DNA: TGCGCCAGCAGCTCCGGGATCCCGAACACTGAAGCTTTCTTT; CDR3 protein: CASSSGIPNTEAFF
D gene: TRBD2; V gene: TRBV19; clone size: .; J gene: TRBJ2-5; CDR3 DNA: TGTGCCAGTAGCGCCGGGACTACCTCAGAGACCCAGTACTTC; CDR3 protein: CASSAGTTSETQYF
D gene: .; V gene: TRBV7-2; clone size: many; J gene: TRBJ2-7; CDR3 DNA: TGTGCCAGCAGCTCCGACCCATATTCTGCACGCCCCTACGAGCAGTACTTC; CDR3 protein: CASSSDPYSARPYEQYF
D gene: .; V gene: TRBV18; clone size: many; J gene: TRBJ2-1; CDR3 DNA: TGTGCCAGCGATAGGGGGGGAGCCTCCTACAATGAGCAGTTCTTC; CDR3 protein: CASDRGGASYNEQFF
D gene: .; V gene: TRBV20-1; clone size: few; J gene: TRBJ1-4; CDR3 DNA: TGCAGTGCCACCACTGGGGTTAATGAAAAACTGTTTTTT; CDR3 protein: CSATTGVNEKLFF
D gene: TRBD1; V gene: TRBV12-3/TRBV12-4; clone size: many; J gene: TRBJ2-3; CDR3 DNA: TGTGCCAGCAGCTTCCTTACATGGGACAGTCCCACAGATACGCAGTATTTT; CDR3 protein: CASSFLTWDSPTDTQYF
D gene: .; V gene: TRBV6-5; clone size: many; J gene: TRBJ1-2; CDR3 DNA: TGTGCCAGCAGAAGACAGGCTGGGGACTATGGCTACACCTTC; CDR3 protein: CASRRQAGDYGYTF
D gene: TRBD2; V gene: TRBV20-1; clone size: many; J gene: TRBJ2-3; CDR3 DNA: TGCAGTGCCCGGGGGGTCACTAGCGGGATTAGAATACGGCAGTATTTT; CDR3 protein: CSARGVTSGIRIRQYF
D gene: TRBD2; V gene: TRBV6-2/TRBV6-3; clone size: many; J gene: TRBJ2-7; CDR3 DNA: TGTGCCAGCAGTCGACCACTAGCGGGGTCCTACGAGCAGTACTTC; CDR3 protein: CASSRPLAGSYEQYF
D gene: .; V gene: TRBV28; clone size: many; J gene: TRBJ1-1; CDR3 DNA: TGTGCCAGCAGTTCGGTTTTTCGAGTGGAAGCTTTCTTT; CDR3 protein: CASSSVFRVEAFF
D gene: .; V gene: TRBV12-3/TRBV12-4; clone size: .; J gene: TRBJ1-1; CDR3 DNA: TGTGCCAGCATCCAGGGATTGCAGGGAACTGAAGCTTTCTTT; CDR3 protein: CASIQGLQGTEAFF
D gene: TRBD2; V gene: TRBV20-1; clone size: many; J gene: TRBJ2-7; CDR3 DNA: TGCAGTGCTAGAGATCTAGCGGGAGTTTCTAACGAGCAGTACTTC; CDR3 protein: CSARDLAGVSNEQYF
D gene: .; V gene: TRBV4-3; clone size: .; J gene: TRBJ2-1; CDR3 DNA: TGCGCCAGCAGCCAAGGTTCTAGGTTGGGTGAGCAGTTCTTC; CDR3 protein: CASSQGSRLGEQFF
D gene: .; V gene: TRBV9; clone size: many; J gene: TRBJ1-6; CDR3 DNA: TGTGCCAGCAGCGAGGACCCAGCAGCTCGCCTCCACTTT; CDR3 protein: CASSEDPAARLHF
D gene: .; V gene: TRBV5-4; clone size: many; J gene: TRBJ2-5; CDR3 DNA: TGTGCCAGCAGCTTGGGACCAGAGACCCAGTACTTC; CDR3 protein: CASSLGPETQYF
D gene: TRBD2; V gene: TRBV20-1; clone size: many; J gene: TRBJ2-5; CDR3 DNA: TGCAGCGCGGGGAGGGCGGTCCAAGAGACCCAGTACTTC; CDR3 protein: CSAGRAVQETQYF
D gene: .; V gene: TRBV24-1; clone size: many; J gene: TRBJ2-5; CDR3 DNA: TGTGCCACCAGCAGGGACCGGGGTCAAGAGACCCAGTACTTC; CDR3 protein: CATSRDRGQETQYF
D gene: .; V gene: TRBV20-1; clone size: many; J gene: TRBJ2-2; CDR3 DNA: TGCAGTGCTAGAGACGGGCGAACAATCACCGGGGAGCTGTTTTTT; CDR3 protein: CSARDGRTITGELFF
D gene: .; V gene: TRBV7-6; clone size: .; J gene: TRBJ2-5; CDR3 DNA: TGTGCCAGCAGCAGGATCCAGCCGGGGGAGACCCAGTACTTC; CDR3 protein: CASSRIQPGETQYF
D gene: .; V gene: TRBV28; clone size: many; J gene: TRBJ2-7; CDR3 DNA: TGCGCCGCCTTTGGCAGGCTCAATACCGAGGGGGCCTACGAGCAGTACTTC; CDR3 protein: CAAFGRLNTEGAYEQYF
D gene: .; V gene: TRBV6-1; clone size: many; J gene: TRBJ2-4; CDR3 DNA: TGTGCCAGCACTGCGGAACGTGGAAACATTCAGTACTTC; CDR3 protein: CASTAERGNIQYF
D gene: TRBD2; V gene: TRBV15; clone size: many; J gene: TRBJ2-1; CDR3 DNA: TGTGCCACCAGCTTAGCGGGCTATGCCTACAATGAGCAGTTCTTC; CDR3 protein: CATSLAGYAYNEQFF
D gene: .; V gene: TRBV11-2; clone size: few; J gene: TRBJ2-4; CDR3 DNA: TGTGCCAGCAGCTTAGTGGGGGCTGGCGTTGCGGCCAAAAACATTCAGTACTTC; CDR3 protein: CASSLVGAGVAAKNIQYF
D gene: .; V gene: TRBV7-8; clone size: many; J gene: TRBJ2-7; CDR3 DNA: TGTGCCAGCAGCTTAGTGGTCTACCCCTACGAGCAGTACTTC; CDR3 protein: CASSLVVYPYEQYF
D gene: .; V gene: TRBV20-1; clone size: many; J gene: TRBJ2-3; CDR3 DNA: TGCAGTGCCCCCATCGGGGCGGGACCCACAGATACGCAGTATTTT; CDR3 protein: CSAPIGAGPTDTQYF
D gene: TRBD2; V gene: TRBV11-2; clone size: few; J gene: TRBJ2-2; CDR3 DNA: TGTGCCAGCAGAGGCCTGTGGGGAGCGGGAGGGAACACCGGGGAGCTGTTTTTT; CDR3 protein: CASRGLWGAGGNTGELFF
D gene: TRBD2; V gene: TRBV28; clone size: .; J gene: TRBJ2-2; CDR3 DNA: TGTGCCAGCAGTCGAGGGACTAGCGGGACCGGGGAGCTGTTTTTT; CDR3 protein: CASSRGTSGTGELFF
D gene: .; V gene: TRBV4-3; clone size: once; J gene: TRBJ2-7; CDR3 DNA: TGCGCCAGCAGCCAAGATGGTTCCCCCCGGAGGGAGCAGTACTTC; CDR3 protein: CASSQDGSPRREQYF
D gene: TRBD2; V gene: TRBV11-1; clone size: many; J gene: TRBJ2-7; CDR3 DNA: TGTGCCAGCAGCTGGACTAGCGCCTACGAGCAGTACTTC; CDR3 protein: CASSWTSAYEQYF
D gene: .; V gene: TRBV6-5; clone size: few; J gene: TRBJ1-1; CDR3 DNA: TGTGCCAGTCCTTCCCGGGCTTTCTTT; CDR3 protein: CASPSRAFF
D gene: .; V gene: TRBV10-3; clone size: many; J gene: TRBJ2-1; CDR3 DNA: TGTGCCATCAGTGACAGGCCTTACAATGAGCAGTTCTTC; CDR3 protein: CAISDRPYNEQFF
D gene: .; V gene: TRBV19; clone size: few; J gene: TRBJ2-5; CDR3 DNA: TGTGCCAGTAGACAGCCGGGGGAGACCCAGTACTTC; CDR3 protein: CASRQPGETQYF
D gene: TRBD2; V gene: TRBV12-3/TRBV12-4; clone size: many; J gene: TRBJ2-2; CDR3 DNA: TGTGCCAGCAGCCAGCTAGCGGCCACCGGGGAGCTGTTTTTT; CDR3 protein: CASSQLAATGELFF